This TCR beta chain emerged from a study of shared clonotypes between healthy human individuals. Looking at the study overall: There were three CD4 naive, three CD4 memory, two CD8 naive and one CD8 memory plates per donor.

Sequencing used immunoSEQ multiplex PCR; TCRdb keeps in-frame clones, though not all of them. Among roughly 1,100,000 clones listed, about 75% were seen once. Regarding the study as a whole: Compared with clonotypes that all four donors shared, non-shared clonotypes had lower generation probabilities. Roughly 5% of naive CD4 clonotypes were common to a handful of donors.

V lost 9 bases to trimming and J lost 0 bases, with 16 bases between them. Per germline, CDR1 SGHTA and CDR2 FQGNSA. CDR3 length: 15 residues. Concerning this clone itself: Its target is unknown.

The chain carries TRBV7-2 and TRBJ2-3; a weak D match, TRBD2 (5 bases). This receptor was identified in a young man in good health. Input material: memory CD4+ T cells sorted from blood. The subset is: CD45RA-negative fraction. The CDR3 sequence is CARLGVLNSTDTQYF. In DNA, the CDR3 is TGTGCCAGACTAGGCGTTTTAAATAGCACAGATACGCAGTATTTT.